This T cell receptor (beta chain) came from a study of T cell changes during pregnancy in multiple sclerosis. The method was immunoSEQ multiplex PCR; TCRdb's version includes in-frame clones alone and lacks a portion of them. The table includes some 22,000 clones, approximately 81% detected once. CDR1 and CDR2 from the germline V gene are SQVTM and ANQGSEA. The CDR3 has 14 residues. Germline trimming cut 5 bases from V and 4 bases from J; bases unmatched to any gene: 10. The TCR comes from a female donor with multiple sclerosis, enrolled in a pregnancy study. J is TRBJ1-1 and V is TRBV29-1; 7 bases agree with TRBD1. The sample was CD8+ T cells from peripheral blood mononuclear cells, taken before pregnancy. The chain's CDR3 is CSVLPTGFGTEAFF. The CDR3 bases are TGCAGCGTTCTTCCGACAGGGTTCGGCACTGAAGCTTTCTTT.